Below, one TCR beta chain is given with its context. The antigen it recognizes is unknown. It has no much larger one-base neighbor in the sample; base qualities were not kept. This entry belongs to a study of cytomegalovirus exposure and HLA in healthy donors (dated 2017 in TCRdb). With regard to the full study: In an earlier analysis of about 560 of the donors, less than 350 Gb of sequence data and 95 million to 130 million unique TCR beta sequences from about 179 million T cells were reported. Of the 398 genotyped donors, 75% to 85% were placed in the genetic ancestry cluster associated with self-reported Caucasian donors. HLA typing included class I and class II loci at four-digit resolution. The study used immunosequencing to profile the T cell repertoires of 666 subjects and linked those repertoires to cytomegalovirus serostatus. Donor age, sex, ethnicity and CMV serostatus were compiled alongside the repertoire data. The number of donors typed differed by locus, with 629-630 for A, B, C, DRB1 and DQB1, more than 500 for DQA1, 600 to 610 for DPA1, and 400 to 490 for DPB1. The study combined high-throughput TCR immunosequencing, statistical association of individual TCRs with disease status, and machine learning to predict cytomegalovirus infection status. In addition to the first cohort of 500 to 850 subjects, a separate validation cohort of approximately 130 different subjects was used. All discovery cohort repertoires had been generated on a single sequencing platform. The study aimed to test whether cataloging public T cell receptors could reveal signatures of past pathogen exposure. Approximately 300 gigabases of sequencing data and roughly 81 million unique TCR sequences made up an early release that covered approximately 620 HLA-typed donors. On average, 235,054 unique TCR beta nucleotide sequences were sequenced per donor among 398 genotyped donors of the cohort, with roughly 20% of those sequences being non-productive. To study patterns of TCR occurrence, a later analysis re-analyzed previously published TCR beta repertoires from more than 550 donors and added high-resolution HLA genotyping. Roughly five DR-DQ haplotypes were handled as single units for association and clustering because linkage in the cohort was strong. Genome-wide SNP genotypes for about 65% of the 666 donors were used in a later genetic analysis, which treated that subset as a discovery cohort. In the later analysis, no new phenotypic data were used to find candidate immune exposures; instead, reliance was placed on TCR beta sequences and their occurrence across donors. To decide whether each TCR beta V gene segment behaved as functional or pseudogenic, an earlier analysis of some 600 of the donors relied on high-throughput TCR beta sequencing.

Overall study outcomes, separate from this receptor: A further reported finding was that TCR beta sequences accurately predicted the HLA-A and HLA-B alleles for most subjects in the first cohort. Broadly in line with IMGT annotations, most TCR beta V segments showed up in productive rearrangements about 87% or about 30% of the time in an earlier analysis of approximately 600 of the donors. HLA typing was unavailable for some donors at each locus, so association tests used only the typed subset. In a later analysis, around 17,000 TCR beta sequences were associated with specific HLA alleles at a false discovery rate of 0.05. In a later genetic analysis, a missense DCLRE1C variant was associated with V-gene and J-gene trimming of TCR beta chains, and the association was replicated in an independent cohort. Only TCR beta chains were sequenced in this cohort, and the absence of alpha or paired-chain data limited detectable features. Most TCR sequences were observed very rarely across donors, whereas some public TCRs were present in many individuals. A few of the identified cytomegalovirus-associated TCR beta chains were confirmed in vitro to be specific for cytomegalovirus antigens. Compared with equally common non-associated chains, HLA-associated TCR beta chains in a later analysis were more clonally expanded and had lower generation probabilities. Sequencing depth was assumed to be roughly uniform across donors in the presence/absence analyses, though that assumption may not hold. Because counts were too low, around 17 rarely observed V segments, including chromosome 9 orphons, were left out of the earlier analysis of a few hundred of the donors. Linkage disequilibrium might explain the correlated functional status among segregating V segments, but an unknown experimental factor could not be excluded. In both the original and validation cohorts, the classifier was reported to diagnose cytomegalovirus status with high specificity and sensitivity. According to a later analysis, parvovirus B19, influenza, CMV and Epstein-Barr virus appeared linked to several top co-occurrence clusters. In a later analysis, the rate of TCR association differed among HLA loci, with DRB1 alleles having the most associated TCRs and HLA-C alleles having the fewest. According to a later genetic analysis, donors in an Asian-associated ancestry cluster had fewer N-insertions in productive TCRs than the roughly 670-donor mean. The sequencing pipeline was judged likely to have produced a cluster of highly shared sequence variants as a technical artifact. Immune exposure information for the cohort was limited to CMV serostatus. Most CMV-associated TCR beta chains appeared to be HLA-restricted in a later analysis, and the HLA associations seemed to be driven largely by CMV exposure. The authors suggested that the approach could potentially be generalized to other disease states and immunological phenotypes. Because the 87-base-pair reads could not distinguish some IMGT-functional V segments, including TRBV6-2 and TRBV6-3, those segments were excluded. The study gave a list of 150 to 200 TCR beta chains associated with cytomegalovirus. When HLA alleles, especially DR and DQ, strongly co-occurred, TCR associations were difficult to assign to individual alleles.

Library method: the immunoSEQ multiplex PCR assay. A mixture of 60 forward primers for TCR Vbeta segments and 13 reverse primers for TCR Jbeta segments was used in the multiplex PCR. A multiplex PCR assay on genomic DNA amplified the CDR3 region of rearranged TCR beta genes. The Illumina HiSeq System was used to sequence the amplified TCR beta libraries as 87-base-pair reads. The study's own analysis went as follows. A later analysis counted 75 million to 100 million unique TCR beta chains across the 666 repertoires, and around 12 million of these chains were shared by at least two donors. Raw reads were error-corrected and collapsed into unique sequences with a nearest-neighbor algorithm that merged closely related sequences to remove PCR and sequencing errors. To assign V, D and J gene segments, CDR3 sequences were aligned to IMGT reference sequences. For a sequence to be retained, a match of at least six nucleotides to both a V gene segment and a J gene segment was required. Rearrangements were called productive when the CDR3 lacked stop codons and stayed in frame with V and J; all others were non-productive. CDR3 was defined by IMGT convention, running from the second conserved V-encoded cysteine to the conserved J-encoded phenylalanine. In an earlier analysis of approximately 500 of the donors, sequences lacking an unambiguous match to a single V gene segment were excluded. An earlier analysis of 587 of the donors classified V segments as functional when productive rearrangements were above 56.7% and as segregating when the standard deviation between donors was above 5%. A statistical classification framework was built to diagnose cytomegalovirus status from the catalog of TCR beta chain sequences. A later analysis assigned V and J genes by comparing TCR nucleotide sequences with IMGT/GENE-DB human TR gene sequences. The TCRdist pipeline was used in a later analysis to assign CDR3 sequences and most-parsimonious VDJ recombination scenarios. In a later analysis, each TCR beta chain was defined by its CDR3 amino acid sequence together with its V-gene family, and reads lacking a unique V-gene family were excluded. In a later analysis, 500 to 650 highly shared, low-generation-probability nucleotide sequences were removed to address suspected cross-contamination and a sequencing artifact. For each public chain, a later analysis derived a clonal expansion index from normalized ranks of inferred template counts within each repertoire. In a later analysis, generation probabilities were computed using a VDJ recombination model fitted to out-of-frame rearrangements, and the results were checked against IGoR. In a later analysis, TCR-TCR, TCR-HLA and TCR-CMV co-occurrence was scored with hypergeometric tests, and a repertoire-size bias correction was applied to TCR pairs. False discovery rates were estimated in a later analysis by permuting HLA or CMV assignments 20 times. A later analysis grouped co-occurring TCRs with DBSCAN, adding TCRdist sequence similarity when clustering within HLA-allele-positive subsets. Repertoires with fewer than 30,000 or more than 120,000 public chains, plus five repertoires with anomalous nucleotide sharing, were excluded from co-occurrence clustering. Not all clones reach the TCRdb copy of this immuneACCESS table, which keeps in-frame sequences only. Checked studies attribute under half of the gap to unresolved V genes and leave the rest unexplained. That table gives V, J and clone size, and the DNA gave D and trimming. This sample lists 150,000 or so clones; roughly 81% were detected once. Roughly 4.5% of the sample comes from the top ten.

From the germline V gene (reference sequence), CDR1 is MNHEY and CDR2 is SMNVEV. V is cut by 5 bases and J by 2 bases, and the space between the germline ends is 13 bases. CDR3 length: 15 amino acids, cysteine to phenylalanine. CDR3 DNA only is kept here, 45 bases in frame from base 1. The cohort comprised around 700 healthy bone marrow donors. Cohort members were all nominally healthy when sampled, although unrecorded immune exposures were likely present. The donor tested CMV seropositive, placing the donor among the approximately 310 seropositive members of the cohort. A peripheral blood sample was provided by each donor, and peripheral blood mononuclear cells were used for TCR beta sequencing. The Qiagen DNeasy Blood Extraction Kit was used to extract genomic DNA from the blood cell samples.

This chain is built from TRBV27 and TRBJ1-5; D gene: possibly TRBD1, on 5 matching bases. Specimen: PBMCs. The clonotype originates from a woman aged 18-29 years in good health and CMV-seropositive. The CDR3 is CASSATGLGNQPQHF. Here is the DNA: TGTGCCAGCAGTGCGACGGGACTGGGCAATCAGCCCCAGCATTTT.